The T cell receptor beta chain described here comes from a study of shared clonotypes between healthy human individuals. As to this clone: Its antigen is not known.

The CDR3 sequence is 16 residues long. Trimming removed 7 bases at V and 3 bases at J, with 21 bases between. Germline V gene sequence: CDR1 SQVTM, CDR2 ANQGSEA. Study-level findings and limits: Clonotypes shared by all four donors outscored non-shared clonotypes in generation probability.

The data were produced by immunoSEQ multiplex PCR, yet TCRdb's version contains in-frame clones alone and is incomplete. The sample has roughly 2.2 million clones; over 90% are singletons. This TCR derives from a man between 18 and 35 years old in good health. Some clones in this sample may be carry-over from other donors' samples. Sequencing input: naive CD4+ T cells from PBMCs. Specified subset: CD45RA+ positively selected. The chain employs TRBV29-1 and TRBJ2-2, with D tentatively TRBD1 or TRBD2 (5 bases each). Here the CDR3 DNA reads TGCAGCGCCCAAGACCCGGGACGAGGACACACCGGGGAGCTGTTTTTT. Translating it yields CSAQDPGRGHTGELFF.